Below, 22 T cell receptor beta chains from the same sample are listed, as sequenced in a study of T cells in Graves' hyperthyroidism and ophthalmopathy. Amplified regions were TCR beta CDR3 sequences from RNA transcripts. First-round RT-PCR with HTBI primers amplified the TCR CDR3 region. In TCRdb, the multiplex PCR reads were re-called with MiXCR into one record per CDR3 protein. The data show over 450,000 distinct CDR3 sequences, with roughly an eighth seen just once and 15% to 20% held by the top ten. Specimen: blood. Source of these receptors: a woman aged 18 to 35 with Graves' hyperthyroidism.

This chain links TRBV9 with TRBJ2-1; 7 bases match TRBD2. V lost 2 bases to trimming and J lost 9 bases; unmatched junction nucleotides: 11. This CDR3 has 15 residues. Germline V gene lookup returns CDR1 SGDLS and CDR2 YYNGEE. Here the CDR3 DNA reads TGTGCCAGCAGCGTCCGGGACTATGGCCCCAGTGAGCAGTTCTTC. Protein: CASSVRDYGPSEQFF.

This clonotype was picked up many times. The V gene is TRBV3-1, the J gene TRBJ1-3; D ambiguous. There are 12 residues in the CDR3. Germline CDR1 LGHDT, CDR2 YNNKEL (reference sequence). V gave up 1 base and J gave up 2 bases, with 0 bases separating them. The CDR3: CASSQAGNTIYF. CDR3 nucleotides: TGTGCCAGCAGCCAAGCTGGAAACACCATATATTTT.

The rearrangement links TRBV18 to TRBJ2-1; 10 positions match TRBD2. The CDR3 length is 16 residues. Germline V gives CDR1 KGHSH, CDR2 LQKENI. Losses at the gene ends were 1 base for V and 5 bases for J; bases not matched to a gene: 5. DNA of the CDR3: TGTGCCAGCTCACCACGTCAAGGACTAGCGGACAATGAGCAGTTCTTC. Translated, it gives CASSPRQGLADNEQFF.

This clonotype appeared many times. J is TRBJ2-7 and V is TRBV12-3 or TRBV12-4; TRBD1 is a possible D gene (5 bases). V lost 5 bases to trimming and J lost 0 bases, with 17 bases between them. The CDR3 runs 16 residues. The CDR3 sequence is CASSRRQSYTSYEQYF. The CDR3 DNA reads as TGTGCCAGCAGTCGAAGACAGTCCTATACCTCCTACGAGCAGTACTTC.

Ten or more counts support this clonotype. The CDR3 region is CASGGQGRQPQHF. CDR3 DNA sequence: TGTGCCAGCGGCGGACAGGGGCGACAGCCCCAGCATTTT. V usage is TRBV28 and J usage is TRBJ1-5; 9 bases agree with TRBD1. This CDR3 has 13 residues. V dropped 8 bases and J dropped 7; count of bases not matched to a gene: 6. CDR1 MDHEN and CDR2 SYDVKM come from the germline V gene.

This clonotype came up a few times. The V and J genes are TRBV12-3 or TRBV12-4 and TRBJ2-7; D might be TRBD2 (5 bases). The CDR3 spans 13 residues. The V end lost 3 bases, the J end lost 7 bases, and 13 bases lay between the germline ends. The CDR3 DNA follows: TGTGCCAGCAGTTTTGAAGGGCCGGGGGAGCAGTACGTC. It translates to CASSFEGPGEQYV.

The gene calls are TRBV12-3 or TRBV12-4 and TRBJ1-6, with D perhaps TRBD1 (5 bases). Between the trimmed V and J ends, which lost 3 bases and 3 bases, there was a span of 9 bases. CDR3 length: 15 amino acids. The CDR3: CASSLRGYYNSPLHF. The CDR3, as DNA: TGTGCCAGCAGTTTGAGGGGCTACTATAATTCACCCCTCCACTTT.

The chain is built from TRBV4-1 and TRBJ2-7; TRBD2 agrees at 8 bases. V trimming: 6 bases; J trimming: 2 bases; junction bases outside the gene matches: 9. Per the germline V gene, CDR1 is MGHRA and CDR2 is YSYEKL. This CDR3 comprises 15 residues. CDR3 in DNA: TGCGCCAGCAGTCAAACGGAGACTAGCGCCTACGAGCAGTACTTC. Protein: CASSQTETSAYEQYF.

The table lists this clonotype with many counts. This sequence joins TRBV30 and TRBJ2-5, with D perhaps being TRBD1 or TRBD2 (5 bases each). V lost 0 bases and J 3 bases, leaving 11 bases between the germline ends. Germline V lookup: CDR1 GTSNPN, CDR2 SVGIG (reference sequence). The CDR3 is 14 amino acids. CDR3 loop: CAWSVNLGEETQYF. The DNA of the CDR3 is TGTGCCTGGAGTGTAAACTTGGGGGAAGAGACCCAGTACTTC.

The chain links TRBV15 to TRBJ1-2; tentative D call: TRBD1 (6 bases). Germline values: CDR1 LNHNV, CDR2 YYDKDF (reference sequence). Trimming left V 0 bases short and J 4 bases short, with 9 bases between. CDR3 length: 14 amino acids. In DNA form, the CDR3 reads TGTGCCACCAGCAGAGAACTAGGGGGCTATGGCTACACCTTC. Protein sequence: CATSRELGGYGYTF.

Many counts were recorded for this clonotype. V and J are TRBV6-1 and TRBJ1-5; D is ambiguous. Trimming stripped 10 bases from V and 0 bases from J, with 13 bases between. The germline CDR1 and CDR2 sequences are MNHNS and SASEGT. The length of the CDR3 is 14 residues. The CDR3 protein is CAITTVNSNQPQHF. The CDR3 DNA follows: TGTGCCATTACGACGGTGAATAGCAATCAGCCCCAGCATTTT.

Only a few counts were recorded for this clonotype. The chain has TRBV3-1 and TRBJ2-7, with D tentatively TRBD2 (5 bases). This CDR3 has 15 amino acids. Germline V gene lookup returns CDR1 LGHDT and CDR2 YNNKEL (reference sequence). Trimming removed 1 base from V and 2 bases from J, with 12 bases in between. The CDR3 bases are TGTGCCAGCAGCCAAGGAGGGATCCTCCCCTACGAGCAGTACGTC. Its protein product is CASSQGGILPYEQYV.

This clonotype was seen at least ten times. The V and J genes are TRBV12-5 and TRBJ1-6, with 7 bases aligning to TRBD1. The CDR3 spans 17 residues. CDR1 and CDR2 from the germline V gene are LGHNT and FRNRAP. J gave up 8 bases and V 5 bases, and 15 bases lay outside the gene matches. The CDR3 DNA reads TGTGCTAGTGGTGCCCGAGGGGGCTCACTTGGTTATTCACCCCTCCACTTT. Residues: CASGARGGSLGYSPLHF.

This clonotype was counted at least ten times. The V call is TRBV2, the J call TRBJ1-6, with D tentatively TRBD1 (5 bases). This CDR3 spans 15 amino acids. V was shortened by 1 base and J by 9 bases, with 13 bases between the two germline ends. CDR1 and CDR2 from the germline V gene are SNHLY and FYNNEI. CDR3 nucleotide sequence: TGTGCCAGCAGTGAAGGGGTGGGGGTGGGTTCACCCCTCCACTTT. Protein: CASSEGVGVGSPLHF.

This clonotype was counted many times. This chain links TRBV20-1 with TRBJ2-1, with TRBD2 matching 14 bases. This CDR3 comprises 16 residues. From germline, CDR1 is DFQATT and CDR2 SNEGSKA (reference sequence). V lost 1 base, J lost 11 bases, and 10 bases stayed unmatched. The CDR3 sequence: CSARVPGLAGGQQQFF. The CDR3, as DNA: TGCAGTGCTAGAGTCCCCGGACTAGCGGGAGGACAACAGCAGTTCTTC.

This clonotype was seen a handful of times. The chain links TRBV30 to TRBJ1-3, with 9 bases lining up with TRBD1. This CDR3 has 15 residues. Germline loops: CDR1 GTSNPN, CDR2 SVGIG (reference sequence). The V and J ends lost 3 bases and 1 base, in that order; junction bases with no gene match: 4. CDR3: CAWSGDRDSGNTIYF. CDR3 nucleotide sequence: TGTGCCTGGAGCGGGGACAGGGATTCTGGAAACACCATATATTTT.

In its sample, this clonotype was seen many times. This rearrangement joins TRBV7-3 to TRBJ1-6; D is unresolved. Trimming took 5 bases from V and 3 from J, leaving 8 bases between them. Germline V gives CDR1 SGHTA, CDR2 FQGTGA. The CDR3 is made up of 14 amino acids. The DNA for the CDR3 is TGTGCCAGCAGCATGGACGGCTATAATTCACCCCTCCACTTT. It translates to CASSMDGYNSPLHF.

This clonotype was observed at least ten times. V and J are TRBV10-2 and TRBJ1-4, with unresolved D. The CDR3 totals 15 residues. The germline CDR1 and CDR2 sequences are WSHSY and SAAADI. Trimming stripped 2 bases from V and 1 base from J, with 8 bases between. This CDR3 is CASSEKVRTNEKLFF. The CDR3 region has the DNA TGCGCCAGCAGTGAGAAAGTCAGAACTAATGAAAAACTGTTTTTT.

This clonotype was found many times. This chain connects TRBV27 to TRBJ2-3; 9 nucleotides match TRBD2. The CDR3 extends over 16 amino acids. V dropped 4 bases and J dropped 3; count of bases not matched to a gene: 8. Looked up from germline, CDR1 is MNHEY and CDR2 is SMNVEV (reference sequence). This chain's CDR3 is CASSSLAGRSTDTQYF. CDR3 nucleotides: TGTGCCAGCAGTTCCCTAGCGGGAAGGTCTACAGATACGCAGTATTTT.

The chain is built from TRBV6-1 and TRBJ2-5, with D possibly TRBD2 on 5 matching bases. The ends were cut back, 5 bases at V and 5 bases at J, with 15 bases in the middle. This CDR3 spans 14 amino acids. The V gene's germline CDR1 is MNHNS and CDR2 SASEGT. Here the CDR3 reads CASSPGGADETQYF. Written as DNA, the CDR3 is TGTGCCAGCAGTCCTGGAGGTGCCGACGAGACCCAGTACTTC.

This clonotype has a count of ten or more. The rearrangement uses TRBV15 and TRBJ2-7; 9 nucleotides line up with TRBD1. The CDR3 is 15 amino acids. Per the germline V gene, CDR1 is LNHNV and CDR2 is YYDKDF (reference sequence). V shed 4 bases, J shed 4 bases, and the junction held 8 bases outside the gene matches. The CDR3 is CATSTAGQGGYEQYF. The CDR3 DNA reads TGTGCCACCAGCACCGCGGGACAGGGTGGATACGAGCAGTACTTC.

For this clonotype: The junction does not match germline at one end; this may be a read error. In nucleotides, the CDR3 is TGCGCCAGCAGCCAGCCGATGTGGGCAGCCACTGAAGCTTTCTTT. Its protein product is CASSQPMWAATEAFF. The rearrangement uses TRBV5-5 and TRBJ1-1; unclear D gene. The germline gives CDR1 SGHKS, CDR2 YYEKEE (reference sequence). The CDR3 has 15 residues. Supplemented by reference TRBV5-5 and TRBJ1-1, the full variable domain reads DAGVTQSPTHLIKTRGQQVTLRCSPISGHKSVSWYQQVLGQGPQFIFQYYEKEERGRGNFPDRFSARQFPNYSSELNVNALLLGDSALYLCASSQPMWAATEAFFGQGTRLTVV.